What follows are 21 T cell receptor beta chains derived from one specimen sequenced in a study of naive and memory T cell subsets. The beta constant-region primer was an equimolar mix of two oligonucleotides covering TRBC1 and TRBC2. TCRdb redid the calling of the UMI-ligation and nested PCR reads with MiXCR, one entry per CDR3 protein. The sample has 19,000 or so distinct CDR3 sequences, 11% seen once. Sequenced sample: central memory CD8+ T cells from blood. These TCRs come from a human donor in good health.

This clonotype was counted only a few times. The chain couples TRBV10-3 to TRBJ2-4, with 15 bases identical to TRBD2. V was pared by 3 bases and J by 0 bases, with 15 bases of the junction left unmatched. CDR1 is ENHRY, CDR2 SYGVKD, per germline. This CDR3 has 22 amino acids. CDR3 loop: CAISDPSAIGLAGGIAKNIQYF. Here the CDR3 DNA reads TGTGCCATCAGTGACCCATCTGCCATCGGACTAGCGGGAGGGATAGCCAAAAACATTCAGTACTTC.

This clonotype was picked up a small number of times. This chain uses TRBV12-5 with TRBJ2-2; the D is unclear. Per germline, CDR1 LGHNT and CDR2 FRNRAP. This CDR3 contains 11 residues. Trimming shortened V by 7 bases and J by 3 bases, and 3 bases separated the two germline ends. DNA for the CDR3: TGTGCTAGTGACGACACCGGGGAGCTGTTTTTT. Its translation: CASDDTGELFF.

Here the CDR3 reads CASSYGTAGTEAFF. Here the CDR3 DNA reads TGTGCCAGCAGCTACGGGACAGCGGGGACTGAAGCTTTCTTT. The chain is built from TRBV11-3 and TRBJ1-1; 7 nucleotides align to TRBD1. The CDR3 loop spans 14 amino acids. Germline V gene sequence: CDR1 SGHNT, CDR2 YENEEA. Germline trimming cut 4 bases from V and 5 bases from J; bases unmatched to any gene: 7. Looking up the rest from reference TRBV11-3 and TRBJ1-1 gives the full variable domain: EAGVVQSPRYKIIEKKQPVAFWCNPISGHNTLYWYLQNLGQGPELLIRYENEEAVDDSQLPKDRFSAERLKGVDSTLKIQPAELGDSAVYLCASSYGTAGTEAFFGQGTRLTVV.

By proportion, this clonotype is large. The chain has TRBV27 and TRBJ2-3; 13 nucleotides agree with TRBD2. The trim removed 6 bases at V and 7 bases at J, leaving 7 bases unmatched. This CDR3 spans 15 amino acids. The germline V gene has CDR1 MNHEY and CDR2 SMNVEV (reference sequence). The CDR3 reads CASSTGTSGMYTQYF. CDR3 bases: TGTGCCAGCAGCACCGGGACTAGCGGGATGTATACGCAGTATTTT.

The V call is TRBV7-9, the J call TRBJ2-1, with D unresolved. This CDR3 is built from 13 residues. V was pared by 7 bases and J by 4 bases, with 11 bases between. Looked up from germline, CDR1 is SEHNR and CDR2 is FQNEAQ (reference sequence). CDR3 in amino acids: CASIPRNYNEQFF. Written as DNA, the CDR3 is TGTGCCAGCATCCCTCGCAATTACAATGAGCAGTTCTTC.

Here the CDR3 DNA reads TGTGCCAGCAGCGTTAGCGGGAGTTCAGATACGCAGTATTTT. This translates into CASSVSGSSDTQYF. The chain joins TRBV5-6 to TRBJ2-3; the match to TRBD2 covers 9 bases. The V segment lost 4 bases and the J segment 4 bases; nucleotides outside the gene matches: 4. The CDR3 sequence is 14 residues long. Looked up from germline, CDR1 is SGHDT and CDR2 is YYEEEE.

This clonotype was seen ten or more times. The germline gene is not matched at one end of the junction; a read error may be the cause. The genes are TRBV5-1 and TRBJ1-3; D is possibly TRBD1 (6 bases). The CDR3 runs 13 residues. Germline assignment: CDR1 SGHRS and CDR2 YFSETQ. CDR3: CASSPEIQGTQEF. The CDR3 bases are TGCGCCAGCAGCCCGGAGATCCAGGGGACGCAGGAGTTT.

CDR3 sequence reads: CASSPPTVNYEQYF. CDR3 DNA: TGCGCCAGCAGCCCGCCGACAGTAAACTACGAGCAGTACTTC. The gene calls are TRBV5-1 and TRBJ2-7, with a tentative D call TRBD1 (5 bases). Trimming took off 4 bases at V and 3 bases at J, with 14 bases between the two ends. The germline CDR1 and CDR2 sequences are SGHRS and YFSETQ. This CDR3 region has 14 residues.

This clonotype occurred many times. The CDR3 sequence is CSARRALNTGELFF. The CDR3 DNA reads TGCAGTGCTAGGAGGGCTTTGAACACCGGGGAGCTGTTTTTT. V gene TRBV20-1 combines with J gene TRBJ2-2, with D maybe TRBD2 (5 bases). Trimming stripped 3 bases from V and 1 base from J, with 9 bases between. The CDR3 is 14 amino acids. Germline assignment: CDR1 DFQATT and CDR2 SNEGSKA (reference sequence).

Only a few counts were recorded for this clonotype. The chain combines TRBV10-3 with TRBJ1-2, with D uncertain. Trimming stripped 11 bases from V and 5 bases from J, with 18 bases between. The CDR3 runs to 13 residues. From germline, CDR1 is ENHRY and CDR2 SYGVKD. CDR3 bases: TGTGCCTCCCGAGACCCTTGGGCTTATGGCTACACCTTC. The encoded protein is CASRDPWAYGYTF.

The table lists this clonotype with a few counts. The genes are TRBV9 and TRBJ1-1, with 9 bases identical to TRBD1. CDR1 is SGDLS, CDR2 YYNGEE, per germline. V shed 1 base, J shed 5 bases, and the junction held 6 bases outside the gene matches. This CDR3 has 15 amino acids. For the CDR3, the DNA is TGTGCCAGCAGCGTACAAGGGACAGGGAGGACTGAAGCTTTCTTT. Protein: CASSVQGTGRTEAFF.

This clonotype was seen at least ten times. The rearrangement links TRBV7-9 to TRBJ2-6, with D perhaps assigned TRBD1 or TRBD2 (7 bases each). V was pared by 2 bases and J by 0 bases, with 23 bases between. CDR3 length: 21 residues. In germline, CDR1 is SEHNR, CDR2 FQNEAQ (reference sequence). CDR3 sequence reads: CASSLSRTGGGIYSGANVLTF. CDR3 sequence (DNA): TGTGCCAGCAGCTTATCGCGGACAGGCGGGGGCATTTACTCTGGGGCCAACGTCCTGACTTTC.

Details on this clonotype: This may stem from a read error, because a much larger clone lies one nucleotide away. This chain connects TRBV7-9 to TRBJ2-3; TRBD2 matches at 14 bases. CDR1 SEHNR and CDR2 FQNEAQ come from the germline V gene (reference sequence). CDR3 size: 16 residues. Losses at the gene ends were 6 bases for V and 4 bases for J; bases not matched to a gene: 6. DNA for the CDR3: TGTGCCAGCAGTTTTGGACTAGCGGGAGGAGCAGATACGCAGTATTTT. This translates into CASSFGLAGGADTQYF.

This clonotype is judged medium-sized. CDR3 residues: CASSLAVGYYEQYF. DNA of the CDR3: TGTGCCAGCAGCTTAGCTGTGGGGTACTACGAGCAGTACTTC. The chain joins TRBV7-9 to TRBJ2-7; D unresolved. V gave up 0 bases and J gave up 3 bases, with 9 bases separating them. The CDR3 loop spans 14 amino acids. Germline-derived CDR1 and CDR2 are SEHNR and FQNEAQ (reference sequence).

This clonotype is judged medium-sized (0.01 to 0.1%). The chain combines TRBV7-9 with TRBJ1-5; D ambiguous. Trimming shortened V by 2 bases and J by 6 bases, and 5 bases separated the two germline ends. Germline V gives CDR1 SEHNR, CDR2 FQNEAQ (reference sequence). The CDR3 is made up of 12 amino acids. The CDR3 is CASSLIGQPQHF. As DNA, the CDR3 is TGTGCCAGCAGCTTAATCGGTCAGCCCCAGCATTTT.

By frequency in the sample, this clonotype is medium-sized (0.01 to 0.1%). The genes are TRBV20-1 and TRBJ2-3; weak D call: TRBD2 (6 bases). V was shortened by 3 bases and J by 4 bases, with 17 bases between the two germline ends. From germline, CDR1 is DFQATT and CDR2 SNEGSKA (reference sequence). This CDR3 contains 15 residues. CDR3 sequence reads: CSASGTPQTPDTQYF. The CDR3 coding sequence is TGCAGTGCTAGTGGGACTCCCCAGACGCCAGATACGCAGTATTTT.

This clonotype has a single count. The chain is built from TRBV27 and TRBJ2-1; 7 bases match TRBD2. The V segment lost 5 bases and the J segment 7 bases; nucleotides outside the gene matches: 14. The CDR3 is 16 residues long. In germline, CDR1 is MNHEY, CDR2 SMNVEV (reference sequence). The CDR3 sequence: CASSPLAVNGQNEQFF. CDR3 nucleotide sequence: TGTGCCAGCAGTCCCCTAGCGGTCAACGGTCAAAATGAGCAGTTCTTC.

The sample holds a few counts of this clonotype. The gene calls are TRBV19 and TRBJ2-4; D possibly corresponds to TRBD2 (5 bases). In germline, CDR1 is LNHDA, CDR2 SQIVND (reference sequence). The V gene lost 4 bases and the J gene lost 0 bases, with 19 bases spanning the gap. The CDR3 is made up of 18 amino acids. CDR3 coding DNA: TGTGCCAGTAGTACGGACCGGGATCTCGGGTCAGCCAAAAACATTCAGTACTTC. This encodes CASSTDRDLGSAKNIQYF.

This chain connects TRBV6-5 to TRBJ2-2; the match to TRBD1 covers 11 bases. The ends lost 4 bases at V and 5 bases at J; junction bases unmatched: 9. This CDR3 region has 17 residues. Germline loops: CDR1 MNHEY, CDR2 SVGAGI. CDR3: CASSFFPGQGETGELFF. The CDR3 region has the DNA TGTGCCAGCAGTTTTTTTCCGGGACAGGGGGAGACCGGGGAGCTGTTTTTT.

This clonotype came up a few times. The chain combines TRBV5-6 with TRBJ2-1, with D possibly matching TRBD2 (5 bases). This CDR3 is 15 amino acids long. V shed 3 bases and J shed 6 bases, with 16 bases lying between them. Germline CDR1 reads SGHDT; CDR2 reads YYEEEE. The CDR3 region is CASSSPTSDSNEQFF. The CDR3 DNA sequence: TGTGCCAGCAGCTCTCCTACCTCGGACTCCAATGAGCAGTTCTTC.

This clonotype appeared many times. The CDR3 region has the DNA TGCAGTGCTAGAGATAAGGAGAAGGGGTACAATGAGCAGTTCTTC. Amino acids: CSARDKEKGYNEQFF. The J gene is TRBJ2-1, the V gene TRBV20-1; possible D gene TRBD1, 5 bases. Germline V gene lookup returns CDR1 DFQATT and CDR2 SNEGSKA (reference sequence). Trimming took off 0 bases at V and 4 bases at J, with 13 bases between the two ends. The CDR3 sequence is 15 residues long.